The 2 T cell receptor beta chains given below trace back to one sample, sequenced in a study of T cell responses to AZD1222 COVID-19 vaccine. Clones were read by immunoSEQ multiplex PCR, and TCRdb kept only the in-frame ones, dropping some. The table includes around 100,000 clones, about 91% detected once. The sample consisted of peripheral blood, taken 28 days after the second AZD1222 dose. These receptor sequences come from an adult who received the AZD1222 COVID-19 vaccine.

This clone was observed a single time. This chain uses TRBV29-1 with TRBJ1-1; D unclear. The CDR3 is 9 amino acids. Trimming shortened V by 4 bases and J by 4 bases, and 1 base separated the two germline ends. CDR1 and CDR2 (germline): SQVTM, ANQGSEA. The CDR3 nucleotides are TGCAGCGTTGTCACTGAAGCTTTCTTT. It is translated as CSVVTEAFF. Variable domain in full (rest from reference TRBV29-1 and TRBJ1-1): SAVISQKPSRDICQRGTSLTIQCQVDSQVTMMFWYRQQPGQSLTLIATANQGSEATYESGFVIDKFPISRPNLTFSTLTVSNMSPEDSSIYLCSVVTEAFFGQGTRLTVV.

This chain links TRBV5-4 with TRBJ2-1; tentative D call: TRBD1 (5 bases). The V and J ends lost 0 bases and 5 bases respectively, with 12 bases between them. Germline loops: CDR1 SGHNT, CDR2 YYREEE (reference sequence). The CDR3 totals 15 residues. CDR3 sequence reads: CASSLVGQGNNEQFF. The DNA of the CDR3 is TGTGCCAGCAGCTTGGTTGGACAAGGGAACAATGAGCAGTTCTTC.